This TCR beta chain appears in the sequencing data of a study of STAT3 mutations in large granular lymphocyte leukemia. Generated by immunoSEQ multiplex PCR, the TCRdb table keeps only in-frame clones and is missing some. The table has some 37,000 clones, around nine tenths seen once. The V and J ends lost 6 bases and 5 bases respectively, with 22 bases between them. The CDR3 is made up of 15 amino acids. The V gene's germline CDR1 is SQVTM and CDR2 ANQGSEA. Concerning this clone itself: No antigen is known for it.

Study observations and caveats: In several patients, dominant TCR clone burden exceeded STAT3 mutant burden. In T-cell large granular lymphocyte leukemia, about half of patients showed multiple immunodominant subclonotypes. Variable sampling intervals and differing treatment regimens complicated linking therapy response to TCR clonal burden changes.

This TCR came from a human donor with T large granular lymphocyte leukemia. Some clones in this sample may be carry-over from other donors' samples. V gene TRBV29-1 combines with J gene TRBJ2-5; maybe TRBD1 (5 bases). What was sequenced was PBMCs. The CDR3 sequence: CSVRLGRQSIETQYF. As DNA, the CDR3 is TGCAGCGTGCGCTTGGGGCGGCAGAGCATTGAGACCCAGTACTTC.